Listed below are T cell receptor beta chains from one sample, sequenced in a study of T cells in Graves' hyperthyroidism and ophthalmopathy. In TCRdb, the multiplex PCR reads were re-called with MiXCR into one record per CDR3 protein. The repertoire holds 550,000 to 600,000 distinct CDR3 sequences, with about 43% as singletons. Sequencing used peripheral blood or thyroid tissue (not recorded which). The origin of the receptors is an adult woman with Graves' disease, either hyperthyroidism or ophthalmopathy (not recorded which). Both conserved end residues are part of each CDR3. Fields, in order: J gene, CDR3 length, D gene, V gene, clone size, CDR3 protein, CDR3 DNA. A D gene is named only where the DNA matches it firmly. A row's size may be missing; if present it is once, few, many or a size class.

TRBJ1-2 11 NA TRBV25-1 NA CARAGGAGYTF TGTGCTAGAGCAGGAGGGGCTGGCTACACCTTC
TRBJ2-6 16 NA TRBV5-1 NA CASSFSETAGANVLTF TGCGCCAGCAGCTTCTCAGAGACCGCTGGGGCCAACGTCCTGACTTTC
TRBJ2-6 13 NA TRBV19 NA CASSVTGGDTEAF TGTGCCAGTAGTGTGACAGGAGGGGACACTGAAGCTTTC
TRBJ1-3 16 NA TRBV7-9 many CASSRTPFGSGNTIYF TGTGCCAGCAGCCGAACCCCCTTCGGCTCTGGAAACACCATATATTTT
TRBJ1-4 14 NA TRBV7-2 NA CASSLPGVNEKLFF TGTGCCAGCAGCTTACCGGGAGTTAATGAAAAACTGTTTTTT
TRBJ1-6 13 TRBD1 TRBV2 NA CARRGDRVSPLHF TGTGCCAGAAGGGGTGACAGGGTTTCACCCCTCCACTTT
TRBJ1-5 15 NA TRBV20-1 NA CSARLATDSNQPQHF TGCAGTGCTAGACTAGCAACGGATAGCAATCAGCCCCAGCATTTT
TRBJ1-1 16 TRBD1 TRBV5-6 many CASSRLRRTGLFEAFF TGTGCCAGCAGCCGACTTCGAAGGACAGGGCTATTTGAAGCTTTCTTT
TRBJ1-1 15 TRBD1 TRBV12-3/TRBV12-4 NA CASKGEGQGNTEAFF TGTGCCAGCAAAGGGGAGGGACAGGGAAACACTGAAGCTTTCTTT
TRBJ1-5 14 NA TRBV19 many CASSWDTFNQPQHF TGTGCCAGTTCATGGGACACATTCAATCAGCCCCAGCATTTT
TRBJ1-1 17 TRBD1 TRBV10-3 NA CAIRDGRDRVVRTEAFF TGTGCCATCAGGGACGGAAGAGACAGGGTCGTTCGGACTGAAGCTTTCTTT
TRBJ2-5 15 NA TRBV20-1 NA CSASIGRIYQETQYF TGCAGTGCTAGTATAGGGAGAATCTACCAAGAGACCCAGTACTTC
TRBJ1-2 12 NA TRBV9 few CASSASGYGYTF TGTGCCAGCAGTGCCTCAGGGTATGGCTACACCTTC
TRBJ2-7 15 NA TRBV6-6 many CASSYASKSSYEQYF TGTGCCAGCAGTTACGCCTCCAAGAGCTCCTACGAGCAGTACTTC
TRBJ2-6 18 NA TRBV28 NA CASRPIRDKPSGANVLTF TGTGCCAGCAGACCAATCCGGGACAAACCCTCTGGGGCCAACGTCCTGACTTTC
TRBJ2-7 12 NA TRBV18 NA CASSPGFYEQYF TGTGCCAGCTCACCAGGATTTTACGAGCAGTACTTC
TRBJ1-6 14 NA TRBV28 few CASLREWYNSPLHF TGTGCCAGCTTGCGGGAATGGTATAATTCACCCCTCCACTTT
TRBJ1-5 12 NA TRBV2 many CASSTRGQPQHF TGTGCCAGCAGCACACGGGGCCAGCCCCAGCATTTT
TRBJ1-5 14 NA TRBV25-1 many CASSEGQSNQPQHF TGTGCCAGCAGTGAAGGACAGAGCAATCAGCCCCAGCATTTT
TRBJ1-2 14 NA TRBV20-1 NA CSARDGRVTYGYTF TGCAGTGCTAGAGATGGGAGGGTGACCTATGGCTACACCTTC
TRBJ2-7 13 NA TRBV2 NA CASSEEGWTGSDF TGTGCCAGCAGTGAAGAGGGCTGGACCGGGAGCGACTTC
TRBJ1-4 11 NA TRBV20-1 NA CSARDPGQLFF TGCAGTGCTAGAGATCCAGGGCAACTGTTTTTT
TRBJ1-1 15 NA TRBV6-5 many CASSWGRNMNTEAFF TGTGCCAGCAGTTGGGGACGGAACATGAACACTGAAGCTTTCTTT
TRBJ1-4 13 NA TRBV12-3/TRBV12-4 many CASSFYLDEKLFF TGTGCCAGCAGTTTTTATTTGGACGAAAAACTGTTTTTT
TRBJ1-3 16 NA TRBV6-1 few CASSEARPDSGNTIYF TGTGCCAGCAGTGAAGCAAGACCCGACTCTGGAAACACCATATATTTT
TRBJ1-2 14 TRBD1 TRBV29-1 NA CSVEWTGLGYGYTF TGCAGCGTTGAATGGACAGGGCTCGGCTATGGCTACACCTTC
TRBJ2-7 11 NA TRBV20-1 many CSAVLVYEQYF TGCAGTGCTGTACTAGTCTACGAGCAGTACTTC
TRBJ2-7 16 NA TRBV7-9 many CASSLWRGGATYEQYF TGTGCCAGCAGCTTATGGCGGGGCGGGGCCACCTACGAGCAGTACTTC
TRBJ1-2 13 NA TRBV28 few CASSLWGNYGYTF TGTGCCAGCAGTTTGTGGGGCAACTATGGCTACACCTTC
TRBJ1-4 14 NA TRBV9 NA CASSGSRAVEKLFF TGTGCCAGCAGCGGATCCCGGGCGGTTGAAAAACTGTTTTTT
TRBJ2-7 14 NA TRBV2 many CASSDPARGYEQYF TGTGCCAGCAGTGATCCGGCCAGGGGTTACGAGCAGTACTTC
TRBJ1-2 15 NA TRBV20-1 NA CSVHGPSGSRNGYTF TGCAGTGTCCACGGGCCTTCAGGGTCTCGTAATGGCTACACCTTC
TRBJ2-5 15 NA TRBV20-1 NA CSAHPGELFQETQYF TGCAGTGCTCACCCGGGGGAGTTATTCCAAGAGACCCAGTACTTC
TRBJ2-5 17 TRBD2 TRBV10-3 NA CAISESTIAGVSETQYF TGTGCCATCAGTGAGTCGACAATAGCGGGAGTGTCGGAGACCCAGTACTTC
TRBJ1-5 16 NA TRBV7-9 NA CASSTGLKGSNQPQHF TGTGCCAGCAGCACAGGGCTAAAAGGCAGCAATCAGCCCCAGCATTTT
TRBJ2-7 14 NA TRBV7-9 many CASSFRESSYEQYF TGTGCCAGCAGCTTTAGAGAATCTAGCTACGAGCAGTACTTC
TRBJ1-3 12 NA TRBV29-1 many CSAGISGNTIYF TGCAGCGCAGGGATTTCTGGAAACACCATATATTTT
TRBJ2-7 14 TRBD1 TRBV5-1 many CASRRGQEPYEQYF TGCGCCAGCCGGCGCGGACAGGAACCCTACGAGCAGTACTTC
TRBJ1-1 15 NA TRBV6-5 NA CASRRNREPNTEAFF TGTGCCAGCAGGCGCAACAGGGAACCAAACACTGAAGCTTTCTTT
TRBJ2-3 14 TRBD1 TRBV6-1 once CASGQGISTDTQYF TGTGCCAGTGGACAGGGGATTAGCACAGATACGCAGTATTTT
TRBJ2-6 17 TRBD2 TRBV6-2/TRBV6-3 NA CASRGGVGQPGANVLTF TGTGCCAGCAGGGGGGGGGTGGGCCAACCTGGGGCCAACGTCCTGACTTTC
TRBJ1-5 15 NA TRBV6-5 many CASRRTEGSNQPQHF TGTGCCAGCAGGCGGACAGAGGGGTCAAATCAGCCCCAGCATTTT
TRBJ1-3 16 NA TRBV20-1 many CSARPLRPLGRNTIYF TGCAGTGCTAGGCCCTTGCGGCCCCTTGGAAGAAACACCATATATTTT
TRBJ2-7 15 TRBD1 TRBV9 many CASSAGTGEDYEQYF TGTGCCAGCAGCGCGGGGACAGGCGAGGACTACGAGCAGTACTTC
TRBJ1-6 12 NA TRBV9 few CASSVEGSPLHF TGTGCCAGCAGCGTAGAAGGGTCACCCCTCCACTTT